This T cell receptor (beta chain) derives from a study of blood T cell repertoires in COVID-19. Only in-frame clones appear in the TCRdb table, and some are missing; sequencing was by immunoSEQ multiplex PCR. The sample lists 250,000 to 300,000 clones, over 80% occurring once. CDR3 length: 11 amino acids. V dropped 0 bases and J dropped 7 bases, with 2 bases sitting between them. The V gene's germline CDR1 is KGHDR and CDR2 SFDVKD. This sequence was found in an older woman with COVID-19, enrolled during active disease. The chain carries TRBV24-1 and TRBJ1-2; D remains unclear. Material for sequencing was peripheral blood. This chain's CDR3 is CATSDLLGYTF. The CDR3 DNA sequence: TGTGCCACCAGTGATTTGCTTGGCTACACCTTC.